One and the same sample provided the 27 T cell receptor beta chains below, sequenced in a study of CD8 T cells in Susac syndrome. Random hexamers were used to reverse transcribe roughly 0.5 to 1 ug of RNA. A single record per CDR3 protein comes from TCRdb applying MiXCR to the immunoSEQ multiplex PCR reads. The sample shows about 210,000 distinct CDR3 sequences, 95% of them seen only once. Input material: CD4+ T cells from PBMCs. The receptors shown here come from a human donor with multiple sclerosis.

This clonotype occurred once. The V and J genes are TRBV20-1 and TRBJ2-7, with a tentative D call TRBD1 (6 bases). This CDR3 comprises 14 residues. CDR1 is DFQATT, CDR2 SNEGSKA, per germline (reference sequence). Trimming cost V 5 bases and J 5 bases, with 19 bases left between them. The CDR3 DNA follows: TGCAGTGCTCAAAGGGGAACAGGGAAGAACGAGCAGTACTTC. Translated, it gives CSAQRGTGKNEQYF.

In the case of this clonotype: Its ends do not fully match the called genes, so a read error is possible. The chain joins TRBV4-2 to TRBJ1-1; D is uncertain. The V gene's germline CDR1 is LGHNA and CDR2 YNFKEQ. This CDR3 has 16 amino acids. CDR3 sequence: CASSQGLDNLNAEAFF. The CDR3, as DNA: TGTGCCAGCAGCCAAGGGCTAGACAACCTGAACGCTGAAGCTTTCTTT.

Here the CDR3 DNA reads TGTGCCAGCAGCCAAGGGCGAGGGTTGGAGACCCAGTACTTC. Its protein is CASSQGRGLETQYF. The chain is built from TRBV3-1 and TRBJ2-5; weak D call: TRBD2 (5 bases). This CDR3 has 14 residues. CDR1 LGHDT and CDR2 YNNKEL come from the germline V gene (reference sequence). The V end lost 1 base, the J end lost 5 bases, and 11 bases lay between the germline ends.

The CDR3 region is CSVDGHGLYEQYF. The DNA of the CDR3 is TGCAGCGTTGACGGTCACGGGCTCTACGAGCAGTACTTC. The J gene is TRBJ2-7, the V gene TRBV29-1; unclear D gene. Germline V lookup: CDR1 SQVTM, CDR2 ANQGSEA. V was shortened by 3 bases and J by 3 bases, with 12 bases between the two germline ends. This CDR3 region has 13 residues.

The gene calls are TRBV3-1 and TRBJ2-7, with 8 bases that match TRBD1. CDR1 and CDR2 (germline): LGHDT, YNNKEL (reference sequence). The CDR3 has 17 amino acids. The V gene end was trimmed by 6 bases and the J gene end by 3 bases; junction bases not matched to a gene: 16. The CDR3 sequence: CASRRSYQGAKVYEQYF. The CDR3 bases are TGTGCCAGCAGACGTTCGTACCAGGGGGCGAAAGTCTACGAGCAGTACTTC.

The chain combines TRBV29-1 with TRBJ1-3, with 10 bases lining up with TRBD1. The CDR3 contains 14 residues. V shed 6 bases, J shed 3 bases, and the junction held 5 bases outside the gene matches. CDR1 is SQVTM, CDR2 ANQGSEA, per germline. CDR3 coding DNA: TGCAGCGTACTCGGGACAGGGGTTGGAAACACCATATATTTT. It yields the protein CSVLGTGVGNTIYF.

The CDR3 sequence is CASSVTPSGNQPQHF. CDR3 in DNA: TGTGCCAGCAGTGTAACCCCCTCAGGCAATCAGCCCCAGCATTTT. The chain uses TRBV2 and TRBJ1-5, with unresolved D. Germline V lookup: CDR1 SNHLY, CDR2 FYNNEI. Trimming removed 4 bases from V and 2 bases from J, with 12 bases in between. This CDR3 contains 15 residues.

This clonotype was counted once. The chain combines TRBV10-3 with TRBJ2-7; TRBD1 agrees at 8 bases. Germline CDR1 and CDR2: ENHRY and SYGVKD. The CDR3 sequence is 14 residues long. V was clipped by 7 bases and J by 3 bases; unmatched bases: 8. CDR3 sequence: CAITPGTGVYEQYF. The CDR3 bases are TGTGCCATCACCCCCGGGACAGGAGTCTACGAGCAGTACTTC.

This clonotype was seen once. V and J are TRBV5-1 and TRBJ2-7; D might be TRBD1 or TRBD2, each matching 5 bases. The CDR3 extends over 13 amino acids. Germline CDR1 is SGHRS and CDR2 is YFSETQ. Trimming took 4 bases from V and 5 from J, leaving 13 bases between them. CDR3 region: CASSPGGTHEQYF. The CDR3 DNA sequence: TGCGCCAGCAGCCCGGGTGGGACCCACGAGCAGTACTTC.

The rearrangement uses TRBV27 and TRBJ1-5; D ambiguous. V lost 6 bases, J lost 2 bases, and 17 bases lay in between. This CDR3 spans 16 amino acids. Germline-derived CDR1 and CDR2 are MNHEY and SMNVEV (reference sequence). CDR3 coding DNA: TGTGCCAGCAGCAGTTTATCTGGACGGGGCAATCAGCCCCAGCATTTT. Translated, it gives CASSSLSGRGNQPQHF.

The chain is built from TRBV29-1 and TRBJ2-3, with TRBD2 identical over 11 bases. CDR1 is SQVTM and CDR2 is ANQGSEA in the germline V gene. The CDR3 runs to 14 residues. The trim removed 6 bases at V and 0 bases at J, leaving 2 bases unmatched. As DNA, the CDR3 is TGCAGCGTACGGACTAGCGGGAGCACAGATACGCAGTATTTT. As protein: CSVRTSGSTDTQYF.

CDR3 in DNA: TGCAGCGCGGTAAAAAAAGGAAACACCATATATTTT. Protein: CSAVKKGNTIYF. J is TRBJ1-3 and V is TRBV29-1; D is unclear. Germline CDR1 and CDR2: SQVTM and ANQGSEA. The CDR3 covers 12 residues. Trimming shortened V by 7 bases and J by 4 bases, and 11 bases separated the two germline ends. Full variable domain (remainder filled in from reference TRBV29-1 and TRBJ1-3): SAVISQKPSRDICQRGTSLTIQCQVDSQVTMMFWYRQQPGQSLTLIATANQGSEATYESGFVIDKFPISRPNLTFSTLTVSNMSPEDSSIYLCSAVKKGNTIYFGEGSWLTVV.

The CDR3 protein is CASRISPGELFF. The CDR3 DNA is TGTGCCAGCAGAATTAGCCCCGGGGAGCTGTTTTTT. This rearrangement joins TRBV28 to TRBJ2-2, with no clear D. Germline-derived CDR1 and CDR2 are MDHEN and SYDVKM. The V gene lost 6 bases and the J gene lost 6 bases, with 8 bases spanning the gap. This CDR3 comprises 12 residues.

The chain couples TRBV24-1 to TRBJ2-1; tentative D call: TRBD1 (5 bases). V was cut by 2 bases and J by 6 bases, with 7 bases left in between. Looked up from germline, CDR1 is KGHDR and CDR2 is SFDVKD. The CDR3 runs to 13 residues. In nucleotides, the CDR3 is TGTGCCACCAGTGATTCGGACATCAATGAGCAGTTCTTC. As protein: CATSDSDINEQFF.

V and J are TRBV7-8 and TRBJ1-1, with 11 bases identical to TRBD1. CDR3 size: 15 residues. Germline values: CDR1 SGHVS, CDR2 FQNEAQ. The ends lost 4 bases at V and 3 bases at J; junction bases unmatched: 4. The CDR3 DNA reads TGTGCCAGCAGCTCGACGGGACAGGGGGACACTGAAGCTTTCTTT. Its protein product is CASSSTGQGDTEAFF.

V gene TRBV15 combines with J gene TRBJ2-1; TRBD2 might be the D (5 bases). Germline V lookup: CDR1 LNHNV, CDR2 YYDKDF (reference sequence). This CDR3 comprises 12 residues. V was clipped by 2 bases and J by 11 bases, with 10 bases between them. The chain's CDR3 is CATSRRGSKQFF. CDR3 sequence (DNA): TGTGCCACCAGCAGACGGGGTTCAAAGCAGTTCTTC.

J is TRBJ2-3 and V is TRBV7-8, with 8 bases identical to TRBD2. Germline CDR1 reads SGHVS; CDR2 reads FQNEAQ. The CDR3 runs 16 residues. V shed 1 base and J 6 bases; nucleotides not matched to a gene: 9. The CDR3 loop is CASSLGVAGPHDTQYF. In nucleotides, the CDR3 is TGTGCCAGCAGCTTAGGGGTAGCGGGACCGCATGATACGCAGTATTTT.

This rearrangement joins TRBV7-8 to TRBJ2-3; the D gene is possibly TRBD1 (5 bases). Germline assignment: CDR1 SGHVS and CDR2 FQNEAQ. The CDR3 has 16 amino acids. The V gene lost 1 base and the J gene lost 3 bases, with 14 bases spanning the gap. CDR3 protein: CASSLGRRETTDTQYF. The CDR3 DNA sequence: TGTGCCAGCAGCTTAGGTCGCAGGGAAACGACAGATACGCAGTATTTT.

The chain combines TRBV28 with TRBJ2-5; D may be TRBD2 (5 bases). Between the trimmed V and J ends, which lost 3 bases and 13 bases, there was a span of 15 bases. The length of the CDR3 is 12 residues. Germline V gives CDR1 MDHEN, CDR2 SYDVKM. Here the CDR3 DNA reads TGTGCCAGCAGTTTGGGGTACAGCGAGGGGTACTTC. This gives the protein CASSLGYSEGYF. The whole variable domain, filled in from reference TRBV28 and TRBJ2-5, reads DVKVTQSSRYLVKRTGEKVFLECVQDMDHENMFWYRQDPGLGLRLIYFSYDVKMKEKGDIPEGYSVSREKKERFSLILESASTNQTSMYLCASSLGYSEGYFGPGTRLLVL.

V usage is TRBV9 and J usage is TRBJ2-3; D gene uncertain. This CDR3 region has 14 residues. Germline CDR1 reads SGDLS; CDR2 reads YYNGEE. The V gene lost 3 bases and the J gene lost 5 bases, with 13 bases spanning the gap. DNA of the CDR3: TGTGCCAGCAGCGGCCGGAGCCTTCGAGATACGCAGTATTTT. It specifies CASSGRSLRDTQYF.

The chain has TRBV20-1 and TRBJ1-1, with D possibly matching TRBD1 (5 bases). The CDR3 sequence is 15 residues long. The V gene lost 6 bases and the J gene lost 0 bases, with 17 bases spanning the gap. Germline CDR1 and CDR2: DFQATT and SNEGSKA (reference sequence). The CDR3 DNA reads TGCAGTGCCCCGGAAAGGACAACTATGAACACTGAAGCTTTCTTT. This sequence encodes CSAPERTTMNTEAFF.

The chain recombines TRBV6-6 with TRBJ2-7; D tentatively fits TRBD1 or TRBD2 (5 bases each). The CDR3 runs to 13 residues. Germline V lookup: CDR1 MNHNY, CDR2 SVGAGI (reference sequence). Trimming cost V 6 bases and J 3 bases, with 12 bases left between them. CDR3 sequence (DNA): TGTGCCAGCAGCTTGGAGAGGGGCTACGAGCAGTACTTC. Its protein is CASSLERGYEQYF.

The V call is TRBV7-9, the J call TRBJ2-5; D uncertain. The V and J ends lost 8 bases and 1 base respectively, with 14 bases between them. This CDR3 contains 14 residues. Germline V gene sequence: CDR1 SEHNR, CDR2 FQNEAQ (reference sequence). The CDR3 sequence: CASVFSGRQETQYF. CDR3 nucleotides: TGTGCCAGCGTTTTCTCCGGGCGCCAAGAGACCCAGTACTTC.

The V call is TRBV7-2, the J call TRBJ2-1; 7 positions agree with TRBD2. Germline CDR1 and CDR2: SGHTA and FQGNSA. CDR3 length: 15 amino acids. The trim removed 4 bases at V and 9 bases at J, leaving 12 bases unmatched. Written as DNA, the CDR3 is TGTGCCAGCAGCTCCCCCTGGGGGAGGGCCGGTGAGCAGTTCTTC. Translating gives CASSSPWGRAGEQFF.

This clonotype occurred once. The rearrangement joins TRBV20-1 to TRBJ1-3; a possible D gene is TRBD1 (6 bases). The CDR3 loop spans 13 amino acids. Germline V lookup: CDR1 DFQATT, CDR2 SNEGSKA (reference sequence). V was trimmed by 6 bases and J by 3 bases, leaving 12 bases between them. CDR3 loop: CSASTGFGNTIYF. The DNA of the CDR3 is TGCAGTGCCTCTACAGGGTTTGGAAACACCATATATTTT.

The chain joins TRBV6-5 to TRBJ1-2, with no clear D. Per the germline V gene, CDR1 is MNHEY and CDR2 is SVGAGI. This CDR3 contains 12 residues. Deletions cut 0 bases from V and 8 bases from J, with 7 bases between. The CDR3 protein is CASSYSPGGYTF. The DNA for the CDR3 is TGTGCCAGCAGTTACTCGCCCGGGGGCTACACCTTC.

J is TRBJ1-5 and V is TRBV19; D call uncertain. Trimming took 10 bases from V and 6 from J, leaving 13 bases between them. The CDR3 has 12 residues. Germline V gene sequence: CDR1 LNHDA, CDR2 SQIVND (reference sequence). The CDR3 loop is CATAANSQPQHF. The CDR3 DNA reads as TGTGCCACCGCAGCGAATAGTCAGCCCCAGCATTTT.